The 7 T cell receptor beta chains given below trace back to one sample, sequenced in a study of blood T cell repertoires in COVID-19. Data came from immunoSEQ multiplex PCR; TCRdb stores just in-frame clones and leaves some out. Of some 210,000 clones detected, around 81% appear once; the ten largest clones hold 4.3%. Sequencing was performed on PBMCs or T cells enriched from blood (not recorded which). The receptor set was obtained from a man aged 30-40 years with acute COVID-19.

The rearrangement links TRBV9 to TRBJ1-3; the match to TRBD1 covers 7 bases. Germline V gene sequence: CDR1 SGDLS, CDR2 YYNGEE. The CDR3 is 16 amino acids. The junction had 3 bases not matched to a gene; V was cut back by 0 bases and J by 0 bases. The CDR3 DNA follows: TGTGCCAGCAGCGTAGGCACAGGGGACTCTGGAAACACCATATATTTT. Protein product: CASSVGTGDSGNTIYF. Full variable domain (rest looked up from reference TRBV9 and TRBJ1-3): DSGVTQTPKHLITATGQRVTLRCSPRSGDLSVYWYQQSLDQGLQFLIQYYNGEERAKGNILERFSAQQFPDLHSELNLSSLELGDSALYFCASSVGTGDSGNTIYFGEGSWLTVV.

This chain links TRBV5-1 with TRBJ2-7; 8 bases match TRBD2. The junction had 12 bases not matched to a gene; V was cut back by 4 bases and J by 6 bases. From germline, CDR1 is SGHRS and CDR2 YFSETQ. The CDR3 has 15 residues. The CDR3 loop reads CASSPGGAVVGEQYF. CDR3 nucleotides: TGCGCCAGCAGCCCGGGGGGGGCGGTTGTGGGCGAGCAGTACTTC.

The chain employs TRBV28 and TRBJ1-2; D unresolved. This CDR3 is 13 amino acids long. Trimming removed 2 bases from V and 4 bases from J, with 8 bases in between. The germline gives CDR1 MDHEN, CDR2 SYDVKM. The CDR3 coding sequence is TGTGCCAGCAGTTTACCGGGTAGCTATGGCTACACCTTC. Protein sequence: CASSLPGSYGYTF.

The chain is built from TRBV29-1 and TRBJ2-7; D is perhaps TRBD1 (5 bases). Trimming left V 5 bases short and J 1 base short, with 9 bases between. The CDR3 has 12 residues. Germline V gene lookup returns CDR1 SQVTM and CDR2 ANQGSEA. This CDR3 is CSVQPGSYEQYF. Here the CDR3 DNA reads TGCAGCGTTCAGCCAGGGTCCTACGAGCAGTACTTC.

The rearrangement links TRBV2 to TRBJ1-1; D unclear. V dropped 7 bases and J dropped 4 bases, with 13 bases sitting between them. Germline V gives CDR1 SNHLY, CDR2 FYNNEI. The CDR3 covers 13 residues. The CDR3 is CASKFKEGTEAFF. As DNA, the CDR3 is TGTGCCAGCAAGTTCAAGGAGGGCACTGAAGCTTTCTTT.

This clone appeared a single time. The chain links TRBV9 to TRBJ2-1, with TRBD2 matching 8 bases. Per the germline V gene, CDR1 is SGDLS and CDR2 is YYNGEE. The V gene end was trimmed by 0 bases and the J gene end by 0 bases; junction bases not matched to a gene: 17. This CDR3 region has 21 residues. The DNA of the CDR3 is TGTGCCAGCAGCGTAGGTAATAGCGGGGACCGGGCGCCCGTCTCCTACAATGAGCAGTTCTTC. This translates into CASSVGNSGDRAPVSYNEQFF.

The J gene is TRBJ1-5, the V gene TRBV19; TRBD1 matches at 8 bases. This CDR3 is built from 15 residues. In germline, CDR1 is LNHDA, CDR2 SQIVND (reference sequence). V was clipped by 5 bases and J by 2 bases; unmatched bases: 5. CDR3 bases: TGTGCCAGTAGTTTCTTGACAGGGGGCAATCAGCCCCAGCATTTT. It yields the protein CASSFLTGGNQPQHF.